The 27 T cell receptor beta chains below were found in one sample sequenced in a study of T cells after yellow fever vaccination. TCRdb re-analysed the 5' RACE reads in MiXCR, keeping a single row per CDR3 protein. This sample yields about 320,000 distinct CDR3 sequences, of which 3.5% to 4.5% are seen a single time; approximately 19% belongs to the top ten. This specimen was PBMCs, taken 15 days after the yellow fever booster vaccination. The origin of the receptors is a man aged 18 to 30 who received the YFV17D yellow fever vaccine.

The chain joins TRBV12-3 or TRBV12-4 to TRBJ2-3; D unresolved. V was shortened by 3 bases and J by 1 base, with 14 bases between the two germline ends. The CDR3 has 16 residues. The DNA for the CDR3 is TGTGCCAGCAGTTTTGAGGCCACGGCCCGCACAGATACGCAGTATTTT. Protein sequence: CASSFEATARTDTQYF.

This clonotype was picked up a small number of times. The rearrangement uses TRBV19 and TRBJ2-3; D not certain. The CDR3 contains 14 residues. Germline loops: CDR1 LNHDA, CDR2 SQIVND (reference sequence). V was trimmed by 0 bases and J by 4 bases, leaving 8 bases between them. The chain's CDR3 is CASSIDPSPDTQYF. The CDR3, as DNA: TGTGCCAGTAGTATAGACCCCAGCCCAGATACGCAGTATTTT.

This chain uses TRBV6-2 or TRBV6-3 with TRBJ1-1; possibly TRBD1 for D (5 bases). The V gene lost 8 bases and the J gene lost 1 base, with 14 bases spanning the gap. The CDR3 is 14 amino acids. Germline V lookup: CDR1 MNHEY, CDR2 SVGEGT. In nucleotides, the CDR3 is TGTGCCAGCCTTAGGGACGGTCAGAACACTGAAGCTTTCTTT. Protein: CASLRDGQNTEAFF.

The chain has TRBV11-2 and TRBJ2-5; no clear D gene. The CDR3 length is 15 residues. Germline assignment: CDR1 SGHAT and CDR2 FQNNGV. The V gene lost 1 base and the J gene lost 2 bases, with 11 bases spanning the gap. The CDR3 coding sequence is TGTGCCAGCAGCTTAGGGATTTACGCGCAAGAGACCCAGTACTTC. Its protein product is CASSLGIYAQETQYF.

This clonotype was seen only a few times. The chain combines TRBV6-1 with TRBJ2-7, with D tentatively TRBD1 (6 bases). From germline, CDR1 is MNHNS and CDR2 SASEGT. The CDR3 has 12 residues. Trimming took off 3 bases at V and 4 bases at J, with 7 bases between the two ends. CDR3 sequence reads: CASSETGYEQYF. Here the CDR3 DNA reads TGTGCCAGCAGTGAGACAGGTTACGAGCAGTACTTC.

This clonotype has a count of ten or more. The chain is built from TRBV7-6 and TRBJ2-1; D not certain. Per germline, CDR1 SGHVS and CDR2 FNYEAQ. CDR3 size: 12 residues. Deletions cut 0 bases from V and 9 bases from J, with 6 bases between. The CDR3 DNA follows: TGTGCCAGCAGCTTAGCAGGGCGTGAGCAGTTCTTC. Its translation is CASSLAGREQFF.

This clonotype was counted at least ten times. V is TRBV5-1 and J is TRBJ2-5; perhaps TRBD2 as D (7 bases). V was pared by 1 base and J by 5 bases, with 21 bases between. The CDR3 spans 17 residues. Germline lookup yields CDR1 SGHRS and CDR2 YFSETQ. Here the CDR3 DNA reads TGCGCCAGCAGCTTGTTGAGTGGCACAGGGAGGGCGGAGACCCAGTACTTC. Translated, it gives CASSLLSGTGRAETQYF.

This clonotype was recorded a few times. This chain connects TRBV4-2 to TRBJ1-1; D remains ambiguous. CDR1 and CDR2 (germline): LGHNA, YNFKEQ. With 2 bases removed from V and 2 bases from J, the gap between germline ends came to 15 bases. This CDR3 region has 16 residues. CDR3 bases: TGTGCCAGCAGCCAATCCCTTTCCTCCTCCAACACTGAAGCTTTCTTT. As protein: CASSQSLSSSNTEAFF.

V and J are TRBV5-1 and TRBJ1-1; weak D call: TRBD1 (5 bases). The germline V and J ends were trimmed by 4 bases and 10 bases, with 14 bases remaining between them. Germline loops: CDR1 SGHRS, CDR2 YFSETQ. The CDR3 has 12 residues. This CDR3 is CASSHSTGGAFF. CDR3 DNA: TGCGCCAGCAGCCACTCAACGGGGGGAGCTTTCTTT.

This clonotype appeared a few times. The rearrangement joins TRBV6-2 or TRBV6-3 to TRBJ2-7; TRBD2 might be the D (6 bases). Germline-derived CDR1 and CDR2 are MNHEY and SVGEGT. The germline V and J ends were trimmed by 6 bases and 2 bases, with 23 bases remaining between them. CDR3 size: 17 residues. The CDR3 region has the DNA TGTGCCAGCAGCGGACCTAAGTGGATTGGAGGGGCCTACGAGCAGTACGTC. This codes for CASSGPKWIGGAYEQYV.

This rearrangement joins TRBV7-6 to TRBJ1-6; 9 bases align to TRBD1. CDR3 length: 15 amino acids. V was pared by 5 bases and J by 7 bases, with 6 bases of the junction left unmatched. Looked up from germline, CDR1 is SGHVS and CDR2 is FNYEAQ. This CDR3 is CASSNWDRANSPLHF. The CDR3 DNA reads TGTGCCAGCAGCAACTGGGACAGGGCGAATTCACCCCTCCACTTT.

At least ten counts were recorded for this clonotype. The chain recombines TRBV7-2 with TRBJ2-7; TRBD1 might be the D (6 bases). Per germline, CDR1 SGHTA and CDR2 FQGNSA. With 5 bases removed from V and 5 bases from J, the gap between germline ends came to 16 bases. The CDR3 has 14 residues. The CDR3 reads CASSPDRPADEQYF. In DNA, the CDR3 is TGTGCCAGCAGCCCAGACAGGCCCGCCGACGAGCAGTACTTC.

This clonotype has a handful of counts. This rearrangement joins TRBV7-9 to TRBJ2-3; 7 bases line up with TRBD1. This CDR3 contains 15 residues. Germline V gene lookup returns CDR1 SEHNR and CDR2 FQNEAQ (reference sequence). The ends lost 5 bases at V and 9 bases at J; junction bases unmatched: 14. The CDR3 DNA reads TGTGCCAGCAGCCCACAGGGGAGCCGAGTGGGGACGCAGTATTTT. Protein sequence: CASSPQGSRVGTQYF.

This rearrangement joins TRBV20-1 to TRBJ1-2; unclear D gene. Germline lookup yields CDR1 DFQATT and CDR2 SNEGSKA (reference sequence). The CDR3 is 13 residues long. Trimming removed 6 bases from V and 1 base from J, with 12 bases in between. CDR3 in amino acids: CSASASFNYGYTF. Written as DNA, the CDR3 is TGCAGTGCGAGCGCCTCATTTAACTATGGCTACACCTTC.

This clonotype was seen only a few times. The J gene is TRBJ1-1, the V gene TRBV5-4, with D unclear. Germline V gene sequence: CDR1 SGHNT, CDR2 YYREEE (reference sequence). Trimming took 4 bases from V and 3 from J, leaving 22 bases between them. This CDR3 comprises 17 residues. In nucleotides, the CDR3 is TGTGCCAGCAGCCAGAGCTACCAAAGGGCTTCGGACACTGAAGCTTTCTTT. Translation gives CASSQSYQRASDTEAFF.

This clonotype was picked up many times. V gene TRBV18 combines with J gene TRBJ2-4; D gene ambiguous. V dropped 3 bases and J dropped 3 bases, with 21 bases sitting between them. Germline CDR1 KGHSH, CDR2 LQKENI. The CDR3 loop spans 18 amino acids. The CDR3: CASSPRASALDGKNIQYF. The CDR3 coding sequence is TGTGCCAGCTCACCTCGGGCGAGCGCCCTTGATGGCAAAAACATTCAGTACTTC.

This clonotype was seen a handful of times. V usage is TRBV5-1 and J usage is TRBJ2-2; D is uncertain. V was shortened by 3 bases and J by 7 bases, with 16 bases between the two germline ends. This CDR3 is 15 amino acids long. Germline loops: CDR1 SGHRS, CDR2 YFSETQ. In nucleotides, the CDR3 is TGCGCCAGCAGCTCTGCGGAGTGGGGAATCGGGGAGCTGTTTTTT. Translating it yields CASSSAEWGIGELFF.

This clonotype has ten or more counts. The rearrangement uses TRBV11-1 and TRBJ2-7, with D perhaps being TRBD1 or TRBD2 (5 bases each). The CDR3 is 14 amino acids. V was shortened by 3 bases and J by 1 base, with 10 bases between the two germline ends. The germline V gene has CDR1 SGHAT and CDR2 FQDESV (reference sequence). CDR3 bases: TGTGCCAGCAGCTTGGGGGACCTATCCTACGAGCAGTACGTC. Residues: CASSLGDLSYEQYV.

In its sample, this clonotype was seen a few times. This chain links TRBV7-2 with TRBJ1-2, with a possible D match to TRBD1 (6 bases). V lost 5 bases, J lost 1 base, and 11 bases lay in between. From germline, CDR1 is SGHTA and CDR2 FQGNSA. This CDR3 comprises 14 residues. CDR3 in amino acids: CASSRGDNNYGYTF. As DNA, the CDR3 is TGTGCCAGCAGCCGGGGGGACAATAACTATGGCTACACCTTC. Together with reference TRBV7-2 and TRBJ1-2, the CDR3 gives the full variable domain: GAGVSQSPSNKVTEKGKDVELRCDPISGHTALYWYRQSLGQGLEFLIYFQGNSAPDKSGLPSDRFSAERTGGSVSTLTIQRTQQEDSAVYLCASSRGDNNYGYTFGSGTRLTVV.

This clonotype was observed many times. The chain joins TRBV20-1 to TRBJ2-2, with D hard to call. The CDR3 runs 12 residues. Trimming cost V 1 base and J 4 bases, with 4 bases left between them. Germline V CDR1 and CDR2: DFQATT, SNEGSKA (reference sequence). The CDR3 sequence: CSARGGTGELFF. Written as DNA, the CDR3 is TGCAGTGCTAGAGGAGGCACCGGGGAGCTGTTTTTT.

This clonotype showed up many times. The V gene is TRBV29-1, the J gene TRBJ2-7, with D possibly matching TRBD1 (6 bases). Trimming shortened V by 7 bases and J by 3 bases, and 16 bases separated the two germline ends. Germline values: CDR1 SQVTM, CDR2 ANQGSEA. The CDR3 is made up of 13 amino acids. The CDR3 nucleotides read TGCAGCGCCGCCCTCAGGGGTAACTACGAGCAGTACTTC. It specifies CSAALRGNYEQYF.

This clonotype has a count of ten or more. The chain uses TRBV6-5 and TRBJ2-7, with TRBD2 matching 13 bases. V gave up 6 bases and J gave up 3 bases; unmatched junction bases: 5. Germline CDR1 MNHEY, CDR2 SVGAGI. This CDR3 has 15 amino acids. The CDR3 protein is CASSWTSGGLYEQYF. For the CDR3, the DNA is TGTGCCAGCAGCTGGACTAGCGGGGGCCTCTACGAGCAGTACTTC.

This clonotype has ten or more counts. The chain joins TRBV6-5 to TRBJ1-2; D remains unclear. V dropped 3 bases and J dropped 4 bases, with 21 bases sitting between them. From germline, CDR1 is MNHEY and CDR2 SVGAGI. The CDR3 is made up of 17 amino acids. This CDR3 is CASSYRSVEEGPYGYTF. In DNA form, the CDR3 reads TGTGCCAGCAGTTATCGGTCCGTGGAGGAGGGCCCCTATGGCTACACCTTC.

Ten or more counts support this clonotype. The V call is TRBV10-3, the J call TRBJ2-3, with D perhaps given as TRBD1 or TRBD2 (5 bases each). Germline V gene lookup returns CDR1 ENHRY and CDR2 SYGVKD. CDR3 size: 17 residues. The ends were cut back, 4 bases at V and 0 bases at J, with 17 bases in the middle. This CDR3 reads CAISAHRDRASTDTQYF. The CDR3 DNA is TGTGCCATCAGTGCTCACCGGGACCGTGCTAGCACAGATACGCAGTATTTT.

This clonotype was counted only a few times. V is TRBV11-2 and J is TRBJ2-7; either TRBD1 or TRBD2 may fit D (6 bases each). The length of the CDR3 is 14 residues. The V and J ends lost 5 bases and 5 bases respectively, with 16 bases between them. Germline CDR1 and CDR2: SGHAT and FQNNGV. This CDR3 reads CASSLGGGPHEQYF. The CDR3 bases are TGTGCCAGCAGCCTCGGTGGGGGGCCCCACGAGCAGTACTTC. Full variable domain (outside the CDR3, taken from reference TRBV11-2 and TRBJ2-7): EAGVAQSPRYKIIEKRQSVAFWCNPISGHATLYWYQQILGQGPKLLIQFQNNGVVDDSQLPKDRFSAERLKGVDSTLKIQPAKLEDSAVYLCASSLGGGPHEQYFGPGTRLTVT.

This clonotype appeared many times. DNA of the CDR3: TGTGCCAGCAGCTTAGTTTTGGTAACCGGGGAGCTGTTTTTT. Encoded protein: CASSLVLVTGELFF. The V and J genes are TRBV7-2 and TRBJ2-2; no reliable D call. Trimming took off 1 base at V and 5 bases at J, with 8 bases between the two ends. CDR1 is SGHTA and CDR2 is FQGNSA in the germline V gene. The CDR3 has 14 residues.

The table lists this clonotype with a few counts. The V call is TRBV7-9, the J call TRBJ2-1, with TRBD2 matching 11 bases. The CDR3 runs 15 residues. Germline CDR1 and CDR2: SEHNR and FQNEAQ (reference sequence). V dropped 5 bases and J dropped 5; count of bases not matched to a gene: 5. CDR3 DNA sequence: TGTGCCAGCAGCAAACTAGCGGGGGAGGACAATGAGCAGTTCTTC. Protein: CASSKLAGEDNEQFF.